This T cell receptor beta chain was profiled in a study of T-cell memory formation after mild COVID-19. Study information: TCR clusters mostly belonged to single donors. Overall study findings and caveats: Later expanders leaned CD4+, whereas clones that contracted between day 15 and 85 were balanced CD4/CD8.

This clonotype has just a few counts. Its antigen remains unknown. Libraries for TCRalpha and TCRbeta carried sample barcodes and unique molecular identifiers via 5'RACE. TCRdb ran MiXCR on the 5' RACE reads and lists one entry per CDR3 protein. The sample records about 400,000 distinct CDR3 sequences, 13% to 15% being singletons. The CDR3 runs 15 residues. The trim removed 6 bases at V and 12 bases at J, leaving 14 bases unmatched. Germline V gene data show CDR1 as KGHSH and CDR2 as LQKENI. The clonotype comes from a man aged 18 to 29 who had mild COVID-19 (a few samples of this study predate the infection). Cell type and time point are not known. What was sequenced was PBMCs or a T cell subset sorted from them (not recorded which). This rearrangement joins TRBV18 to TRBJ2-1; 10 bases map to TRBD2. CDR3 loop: CASSRGTSATAGQFF. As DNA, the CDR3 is TGTGCCAGCTCTCGGGGGACTAGCGCTACGGCAGGGCAGTTCTTC.